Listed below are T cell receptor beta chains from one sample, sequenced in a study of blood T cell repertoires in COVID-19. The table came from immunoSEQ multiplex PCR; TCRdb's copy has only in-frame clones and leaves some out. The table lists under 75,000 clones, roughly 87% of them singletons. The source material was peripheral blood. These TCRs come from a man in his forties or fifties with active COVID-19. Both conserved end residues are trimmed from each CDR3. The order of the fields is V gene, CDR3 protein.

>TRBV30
AWQRTGSNQPQH
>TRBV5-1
ASNLRGPGNYGYT
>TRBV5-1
ASSATGTGGEKLF
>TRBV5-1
ASRMTASGNTIY
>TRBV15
ATSRDPATSNQPQH
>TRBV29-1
SVVNRPYEQY
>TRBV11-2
ASSWGLAVTDTQY
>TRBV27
ASFPLVGALGSPLH
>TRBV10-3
AISDVQGLKGYGYT
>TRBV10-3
AISDYLAGTTLLQTGELF
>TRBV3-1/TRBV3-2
ASSQDQPGLAAAYEQY
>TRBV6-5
ASSSYRDDEQY
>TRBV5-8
ASSIGQGAPRQY
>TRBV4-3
ASSQVQASYNEQF
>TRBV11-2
ASSWDRGGARQTQY
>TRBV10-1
ASSVLAVTGELF
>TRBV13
ASSLPRTGFTGELF
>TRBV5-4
ASSLAGLAGGQETQY
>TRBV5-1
ASSLQASGDTEQF
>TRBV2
ASSRQDNTGELF
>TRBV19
ASSISAGGTEAF
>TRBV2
ASSEALAGRTDTQY
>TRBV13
ASSFGTGSTDTQY
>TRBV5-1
ASSLASRGGRETQY
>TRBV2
ASRTRDNYEQY
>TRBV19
ASSIVERELF
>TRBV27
ASSLRPGNQPQH
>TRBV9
ASSVGTGSNYGYT
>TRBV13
ASSRGASYEQY
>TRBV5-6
ASSLNPGGSYEQY
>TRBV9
AKTGWDRSENSPLH
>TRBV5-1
ASSLEMGGAAYEQY
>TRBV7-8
ASSSGWEKYSNQPQH
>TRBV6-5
ASRSGGAGSSPLH
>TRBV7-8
ASSLVLAGGPISEQF